One and the same sample provided the 24 T cell receptor beta chains below, sequenced in a study of beta chain features in type 1 diabetes. Since all of the isolated RNA was reverse transcribed, expressed TCRB transcripts were what got sequenced. TCRdb's table, derived via immunoSEQ multiplex PCR, lists solely in-frame clones and lacks some. The profile shows a few hundred thousand clones, approximately 15% of them singletons. The material sequenced was naive CD4+ T cells from blood. The receptor set was obtained from a man aged 25-45 years in good health.

This clone was recorded at least ten times. V and J are TRBV4-3 and TRBJ2-6; possibly TRBD1 for D (6 bases). The germline V and J ends were trimmed by 1 base and 4 bases, with 8 bases remaining between them. CDR3 length equals 15 residues. Germline V CDR1 and CDR2: LGHNA, YSLEER. CDR3 nucleotides: TGCGCCAGCAGCCAAGCAGGGGCCGGGGCCAACGTCCTGACTTTC. This translates into CASSQAGAGANVLTF.

This chain uses TRBV10-3 with TRBJ2-5; 7 bases match TRBD2. Unmatched junction bases numbered 13, after V lost 7 bases and J lost 5 bases. The CDR3 extends over 15 amino acids. CDR1 is ENHRY, CDR2 SYGVKD, per germline. DNA of the CDR3: TGTGCCATCAATGCGGGGGACCTACCGGGGGAGACCCAGTACTTC. Translating it yields CAINAGDLPGETQYF.

This clone turned up a few times. The chain is built from TRBV27 and TRBJ2-7, with D perhaps matching TRBD1 (6 bases). This CDR3 region has 16 residues. Trimming pared 5 bases from V and 1 base from J, leaving 18 bases between. In germline, CDR1 is MNHEY, CDR2 SMNVEV (reference sequence). The CDR3 is CASSPNRAPMSYEQYV. Here the CDR3 DNA reads TGTGCCAGCAGTCCAAACAGGGCTCCAATGTCCTACGAGCAGTACGTC.

This clone turned up a few times. This chain connects TRBV7-9 to TRBJ2-1; TRBD2 matches 14 bases. CDR1 and CDR2 (germline): SEHNR, FQNEAQ (reference sequence). CDR3 length: 15 amino acids. The ends lost 5 bases at V and 8 bases at J; junction bases unmatched: 5. CDR3 protein: CASSPGTSGRYEQFF. CDR3 DNA sequence: TGTGCCAGCAGCCCAGGGACTAGCGGGAGATATGAGCAGTTCTTC. The variable domain in full, with the rest retrieved from reference TRBV7-9 and TRBJ2-1, is DTGVSQNPRHKITKRGQNVTFRCDPISEHNRLYWYRQTLGQGPEFLTYFQNEAQLEKSRLLSDRFSAERPKGSFSTLEIQRTEQGDSAMYLCASSPGTSGRYEQFFGPGTRLTVL.

The V gene is TRBV7-9, the J gene TRBJ1-3; tentative D call: TRBD1 (6 bases). Trimming removed 0 bases at V and 0 bases at J, with 12 bases between. This CDR3 contains 17 residues. Germline lookup yields CDR1 SEHNR and CDR2 FQNEAQ (reference sequence). Written as DNA, the CDR3 is TGTGCCAGCAGCTTAGCGGCTGGGGGCTACTCTGGAAACACCATATATTTT. Its translation: CASSLAAGGYSGNTIYF.

This clone has a handful of counts. The rearrangement uses TRBV7-9 and TRBJ1-1, with TRBD1 as a possible D gene (5 bases). The CDR3 has 15 residues. Germline lookup yields CDR1 SEHNR and CDR2 FQNEAQ (reference sequence). V lost 6 bases and J lost 3, with 17 bases in between. Here the CDR3 DNA reads TGTGCCAGCAGGCTCAGAGGGGAGTTGGACACTGAAGCTTTCTTT. This codes for CASRLRGELDTEAFF.

This clone has only a few counts. The genes are TRBV10-3 and TRBJ1-2; D gene ambiguous. CDR3 length: 13 amino acids. Germline V lookup: CDR1 ENHRY, CDR2 SYGVKD. The V gene lost 0 bases and the J gene lost 3 bases, with 5 bases spanning the gap. The CDR3, as DNA: TGTGCCATCAGTGAGTCTCAATACTATGGCTACACCTTC. Translated: CAISESQYYGYTF.

A few counts support this clone. The chain employs TRBV11-2 and TRBJ2-1, with 9 bases aligning to TRBD1. The V and J ends lost 3 bases and 9 bases, in that order; junction bases with no gene match: 9. The CDR3 length is 15 residues. Germline loops: CDR1 SGHAT, CDR2 FQNNGV. CDR3 in amino acids: CASSFYRGRKGEQFF. For the CDR3, the DNA is TGTGCCAGCAGCTTTTACAGGGGGCGCAAGGGTGAGCAGTTCTTC.

The chain recombines TRBV5-4 with TRBJ2-5; D remains unclear. Germline values: CDR1 SGHNT, CDR2 YYREEE (reference sequence). The CDR3 loop spans 14 amino acids. The V and J ends lost 1 base and 3 bases respectively, with 10 bases between them. In DNA form, the CDR3 reads TGTGCCAGCAGCTTGAAGTCACCCGAAGAGACCCAGTACTTC. It translates to CASSLKSPEETQYF.

The V call is TRBV6-6, the J call TRBJ2-1, with D unclear. The ends were cut back, 3 bases at V and 4 bases at J, with 10 bases in the middle. Germline V CDR1 and CDR2: MNHNY, SVGAGI (reference sequence). This CDR3 has 14 residues. In DNA form, the CDR3 reads TGTGCCAGCAGTTATCTAGATTCGTACAATGAGCAGTTCTTC. Its translation is CASSYLDSYNEQFF.

V usage is TRBV7-9 and J usage is TRBJ2-1; the match to TRBD1 covers 10 bases. The CDR3 extends over 16 amino acids. CDR1 is SEHNR and CDR2 is FQNEAQ in the germline V gene (reference sequence). The J segment lost 8 bases and the V segment lost 3 bases, leaving 10 bases of the junction unmatched. The CDR3 loop reads CASSFSRTGGLYEQFF. CDR3 DNA sequence: TGTGCCAGCAGCTTCAGCAGGACAGGGGGTTTATATGAGCAGTTCTTC.

The CDR3 DNA follows: TGTGCCAGCATCCGGGGCCGGGGTTACAATGAGCAGTTCTTC. Translated: CASIRGRGYNEQFF. The genes are TRBV6-6 and TRBJ2-1; either TRBD1 or TRBD2 may fit D (5 bases each). Deletions cut 7 bases from V and 4 bases from J, with 14 bases between. The CDR3 has 14 residues. Germline V gives CDR1 MNHNY, CDR2 SVGAGI (reference sequence).

This chain connects TRBV30 to TRBJ1-2; D not resolved. Between the trimmed V and J ends, which lost 0 bases and 10 bases, there was a span of 12 bases. Looked up from germline, CDR1 is GTSNPN and CDR2 is SVGIG (reference sequence). CDR3 length: 12 amino acids. This chain's CDR3 is CAWSVISLDYTF. The CDR3 region has the DNA TGTGCCTGGAGTGTAATCAGCTTAGACTACACCTTC. Looking up the rest from reference TRBV30 and TRBJ1-2 gives the full variable domain: SQTIHQWPATLVQPVGSPLSLECTVEGTSNPNLYWYRQAAGRGLQLLFYSVGIGQISSEVPQNLSASRPQDRQFILSSKKLLLSDSGFYLCAWSVISLDYTFGSGTRLTVV.

The chain combines TRBV7-9 with TRBJ2-1, with TRBD2 matching over 8 bases. This CDR3 has 15 residues. With 6 bases clipped from V and 4 bases from J, the junction kept 8 bases outside the gene matches. Germline CDR1 and CDR2: SEHNR and FQNEAQ (reference sequence). CDR3 sequence reads: CASSVLAGTYNEQFF. As DNA, the CDR3 is TGTGCCAGCAGTGTTTTAGCGGGGACTTACAATGAGCAGTTCTTC.

J is TRBJ2-1 and V is TRBV9; 9 nucleotides match TRBD1. CDR1 SGDLS and CDR2 YYNGEE come from the germline V gene. V lost 5 bases, J lost 6 bases, and 12 bases stayed unmatched. This CDR3 has 16 amino acids. CDR3 sequence: CASSDRRTGAFNEQFF. CDR3 nucleotide sequence: TGTGCCAGCAGTGACCGAAGGACAGGGGCCTTCAATGAGCAGTTCTTC.

Only a few counts were recorded for this clone. The V and J genes are TRBV29-1 and TRBJ2-3, with D perhaps matching TRBD1 (6 bases). In germline, CDR1 is SQVTM, CDR2 ANQGSEA. This CDR3 region has 13 residues. As DNA, the CDR3 is TGCAGAGTCCCGAGACAGGACACAGATACGCAGTATTTT. This translates into CRVPRQDTDTQYF.

The chain carries TRBV25-1 and TRBJ2-4; no firm D call. Trimming shortened V by 6 bases and J by 6 bases, and 15 bases separated the two germline ends. Per germline, CDR1 MGHDK and CDR2 SYGVNS. The CDR3 has 14 residues. The DNA of the CDR3 is TGTGCCAGCAGCCCCGGTGATAACCGAAACATTCAGTACTTC. As protein: CASSPGDNRNIQYF.

This clone was seen a handful of times. The V gene is TRBV30, the J gene TRBJ2-2, with no clear D. Trimming pared 3 bases from V and 7 bases from J, leaving 15 bases between. Germline V gene data show CDR1 as GTSNPN and CDR2 as SVGIG (reference sequence). CDR3 length: 14 amino acids. CDR3 protein: CAWRGYSWYGELFF. Here the CDR3 DNA reads TGTGCCTGGAGGGGTTATTCTTGGTACGGGGAGCTGTTTTTT.

The V call is TRBV11-3, the J call TRBJ1-2; TRBD1 aligns across 7 bases. The V and J ends lost 5 bases and 3 bases, in that order; junction bases with no gene match: 3. This CDR3 spans 13 amino acids. Germline V gene lookup returns CDR1 SGHNT and CDR2 YENEEA. CDR3 DNA: TGTGCCAGCAGCCCGCAGGGGGACTATGGCTACACCTTC. It is translated as CASSPQGDYGYTF.

CDR3 region: CASSPGVSTEAFF. The CDR3 DNA is TGTGCCAGCTCACCTGGGGTATCGACTGAAGCTTTCTTT. This chain links TRBV18 with TRBJ1-1; D uncertain. Germline CDR1 is KGHSH and CDR2 is LQKENI. V lost 3 bases and J lost 5, with 10 bases in between. There are 13 residues in the CDR3. The whole variable domain, filled in from reference TRBV18 and TRBJ1-1, reads NAGVMQNPRHLVRRRGQEARLRCSPMKGHSHVYWYRQLPEEGLKFMVYLQKENIIDESGMPKERFSAEFPKEGPSILRIQQVVRGDSAAYFCASSPGVSTEAFFGQGTRLTVV.

V is TRBV15 and J is TRBJ1-1; 7 bases are a match to TRBD1. V lost 5 bases, J lost 2 bases, and 5 bases stayed unmatched. The CDR3 runs 14 residues. Germline assignment: CDR1 LNHNV and CDR2 YYDKDF (reference sequence). The CDR3 region has the DNA TGTGCCACCAGCCCGGACAGGATAAACACTGAAGCTTTCTTT. The encoded protein is CATSPDRINTEAFF.

This clone was seen a few times. The gene calls are TRBV10-3 and TRBJ2-3; 10 bases line up with TRBD2. Per the germline V gene, CDR1 is ENHRY and CDR2 is SYGVKD. The CDR3 runs 17 residues. The junction had 7 bases not matched to a gene; V was cut back by 0 bases and J by 4 bases. The CDR3 DNA follows: TGTGCCATCAGTGAGTCGAAGCTAGCGGGAGTTCCAGATACGCAGTATTTT. Amino acid sequence: CAISESKLAGVPDTQYF.

The chain couples TRBV29-1 to TRBJ2-3; a weak D match, TRBD1 (5 bases). The germline CDR1 and CDR2 sequences are SQVTM and ANQGSEA. V lost 3 bases to trimming and J lost 15 bases, with 13 bases between them. CDR3 size: 10 residues. CDR3 amino acids: CSVDEAGYYF. In nucleotides, the CDR3 is TGCAGCGTTGATGAGGCAGGGTACTATTTT.

The rearrangement links TRBV9 to TRBJ2-3, with 9 bases fitting TRBD2. Germline V gene lookup returns CDR1 SGDLS and CDR2 YYNGEE. The V gene end was trimmed by 4 bases and the J gene end by 3 bases; junction bases not matched to a gene: 9. This CDR3 comprises 16 residues. The CDR3 spells CASSSKTSGVTDTQYF. The CDR3 DNA reads TGTGCCAGCAGCTCAAAGACTAGCGGAGTTACAGATACGCAGTATTTT.